This T cell receptor beta chain was observed in a study of Ad26.COV2.S vaccination and SARS-CoV-2 variants. As for the study in general: Participants got Ad26.COV2.S intramuscularly, once or twice 56 days apart.

CDR1 and CDR2 from the germline V gene are MGHRA and YSYEKL. V lost 0 bases and J 1 base, leaving 8 bases between the germline ends. This CDR3 contains 15 residues. Study-wide findings and caveats: It was reported that spike-specific CD8+ and CD4+ T cell responses were substantially broad after vaccination.

Regarding this clone: Its antigen is as yet unknown.

TCRdb's copy holds only in-frame clones and misses some; the assay was immunoSEQ multiplex PCR. This sample has around 300,000 clones, with 90% found just once. This sample's treatment: 19 received Ad26.COV2.S at low or high dose, single or two shots; about five received placebo; per-sample allocation not given. Sampling was performed 63 days after the first vaccine or placebo injection. SARS-CoV-2 spike from the Wuhan strain was encoded by the vaccine, an Ad26 vector. This TCR came from a person between 18 and 59 years old who received the Ad26.COV2.S COVID-19 vaccine or a placebo. The V gene is TRBV4-1, the J gene TRBJ2-3; D is uncertain. This sample comprised peripheral blood, obtained in a trial of Ad26.COV2.S vaccine versus placebo. Here the CDR3 reads CASSQEVSGTDTQYF. The CDR3 region has the DNA TGCGCCAGCAGCCAAGAGGTGAGCGGCACAGATACGCAGTATTTT.